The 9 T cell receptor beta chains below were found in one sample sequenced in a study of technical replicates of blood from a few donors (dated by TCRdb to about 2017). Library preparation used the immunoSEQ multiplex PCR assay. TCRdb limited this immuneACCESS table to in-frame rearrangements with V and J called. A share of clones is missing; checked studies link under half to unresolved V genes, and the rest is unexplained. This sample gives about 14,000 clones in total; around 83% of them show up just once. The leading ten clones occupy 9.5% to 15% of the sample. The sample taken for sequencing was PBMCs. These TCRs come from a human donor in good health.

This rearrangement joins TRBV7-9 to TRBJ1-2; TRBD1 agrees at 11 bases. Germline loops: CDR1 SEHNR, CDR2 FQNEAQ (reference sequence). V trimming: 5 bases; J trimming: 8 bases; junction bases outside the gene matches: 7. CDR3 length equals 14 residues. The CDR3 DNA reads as TGTGCCAGCAGCGACGGACAGGGGGCTTCCGGCTACACCTTC. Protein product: CASSDGQGASGYTF.

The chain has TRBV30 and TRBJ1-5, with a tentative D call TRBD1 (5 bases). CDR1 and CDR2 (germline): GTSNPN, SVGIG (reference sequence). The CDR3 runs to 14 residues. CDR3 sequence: CATGGERGNQPQHF. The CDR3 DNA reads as TGTGCTACTGGAGGGGAGAGGGGTAATCAGCCCCAGCATTTT.

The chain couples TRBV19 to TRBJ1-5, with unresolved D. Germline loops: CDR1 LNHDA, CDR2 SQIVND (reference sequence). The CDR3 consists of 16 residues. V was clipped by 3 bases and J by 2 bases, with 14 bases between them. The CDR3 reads CASSMKGWGGNQPQHF. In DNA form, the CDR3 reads TGTGCCAGTAGTATGAAGGGTTGGGGAGGCAATCAGCCCCAGCATTTT.

The CDR3 DNA is TGTGCCAGCAGCTTGAGTAGCGGGAGGACCTACGAGCAGTACTTC. Translating gives CASSLSSGRTYEQYF. The chain recombines TRBV5-4 with TRBJ2-7; TRBD2 aligns across 10 bases. The germline CDR1 and CDR2 sequences are SGHNT and YYREEE (reference sequence). With 1 base clipped from V and 2 bases from J, the junction kept 3 bases outside the gene matches. The CDR3 contains 15 residues.

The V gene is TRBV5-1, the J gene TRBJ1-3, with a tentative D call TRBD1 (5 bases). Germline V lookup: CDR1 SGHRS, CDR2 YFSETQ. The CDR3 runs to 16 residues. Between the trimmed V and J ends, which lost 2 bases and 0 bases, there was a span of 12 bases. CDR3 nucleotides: TGCGCCAGCAGCTTAACGGGGGGGAGCTCTGGAAACACCATATATTTT. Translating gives CASSLTGGSSGNTIYF.

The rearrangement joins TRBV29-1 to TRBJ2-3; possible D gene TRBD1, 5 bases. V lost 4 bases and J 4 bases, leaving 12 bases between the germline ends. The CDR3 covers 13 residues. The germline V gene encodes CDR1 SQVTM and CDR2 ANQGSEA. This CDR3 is CSVARGAADTQYF. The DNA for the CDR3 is TGCAGCGTTGCCCGTGGGGCAGCAGATACGCAGTATTTT.

CDR3: CATTQGGSEAFF. CDR3 DNA sequence: TGTGCCACAACACAAGGGGGCAGTGAAGCTTTCTTT. This sequence joins TRBV28 and TRBJ1-1, with 7 bases that match TRBD1. The V gene's germline CDR1 is MDHEN and CDR2 SYDVKM. The CDR3 contains 12 residues. Trimming took 10 bases from V and 7 from J; bases not matched to a gene: 9.

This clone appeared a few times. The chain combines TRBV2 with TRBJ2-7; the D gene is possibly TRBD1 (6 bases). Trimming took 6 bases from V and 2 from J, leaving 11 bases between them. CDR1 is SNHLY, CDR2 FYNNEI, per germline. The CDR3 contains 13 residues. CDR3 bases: TGTGCCAGCAGCCAACAGGGACCCTACGAGCAGTACTTC. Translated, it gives CASSQQGPYEQYF.

The CDR3 spells CASSEGSRDRIRDTIYF. The CDR3 DNA is TGTGCCAGCAGTGAGGGGAGCCGGGACAGGATTCGTGACACCATATATTTT. The chain uses TRBV6-1 and TRBJ1-3, with 8 bases identical to TRBD1. CDR3 length: 17 amino acids. With 3 bases clipped from V and 8 bases from J, the junction kept 15 bases outside the gene matches. CDR1 MNHNS and CDR2 SASEGT come from the germline V gene.